What follows are 24 T cell receptor beta chains derived from one specimen sequenced in a study of identical twins. TCRdb reanalysed the 5' RACE reads using MiXCR and keeps one entry per CDR3 protein. The data contain a few hundred thousand distinct CDR3 sequences, 9.6% of them singletons. The same specimen was also included in a second study, on yellow fever vaccine responses in identical twins.

Sequencing was done on a sample of PBMCs. The source is a woman aged 18-29 years in good health.

This clonotype was detected many times. V and J are TRBV25-1 and TRBJ2-5; tentatively, D is TRBD2 (6 bases). V lost 6 bases and J lost 1, with 12 bases in between. This CDR3 has 14 amino acids. The germline gives CDR1 MGHDK, CDR2 SYGVNS. CDR3 in amino acids: CASSEAGIQETQYF. The CDR3 nucleotides are TGTGCCAGCAGCGAAGCGGGTATCCAAGAGACCCAGTACTTC.

The chain links TRBV20-1 to TRBJ2-7; D is perhaps TRBD2 (5 bases). In germline, CDR1 is DFQATT, CDR2 SNEGSKA (reference sequence). Trimming took off 0 bases at V and 2 bases at J, with 14 bases between the two ends. The CDR3 has 15 amino acids. CDR3 DNA: TGCAGTGCTAGAGATCTTGAGGGAGATCCCTACGAGCAGTACTTC. The encoded protein is CSARDLEGDPYEQYF.

This clonotype was seen a few times. The J gene is TRBJ2-1, the V gene TRBV2, with 13 bases fitting TRBD2. The CDR3 runs 14 residues. Germline V gene sequence: CDR1 SNHLY, CDR2 FYNNEI. V lost 6 bases, J lost 8 bases, and 4 bases stayed unmatched. The CDR3 region has the DNA TGTGCCAGCAGAAGGACTAGCGGGAGCGATGAGCAGTTCTTC. Translating gives CASRRTSGSDEQFF. Supplemented by reference TRBV2 and TRBJ2-1, the full variable domain reads EPEVTQTPSHQVTQMGQEVILRCVPISNHLYFYWYRQILGQKVEFLVSFYNNEISEKSEIFDDQFSVERPDGSNFTLKIRSTKLEDSAMYFCASRRTSGSDEQFFGPGTRLTVL.

The V call is TRBV24-1, the J call TRBJ2-5; 11 bases align to TRBD2. CDR1 is KGHDR and CDR2 is SFDVKD in the germline V gene. CDR3 length: 15 residues. V lost 3 bases and J lost 7; bases outside the gene matches: 6. The DNA of the CDR3 is TGTGCCACCAGTGATGCCACTAGCGGGGGTGTGACCCAGTACTTC. Translating gives CATSDATSGGVTQYF.

This clonotype has just a few counts. The rearrangement joins TRBV12-3 or TRBV12-4 to TRBJ2-6; no reliable D call. V lost 1 base, J lost 3 bases, and 7 bases lay in between. This CDR3 has 15 residues. The CDR3 loop reads CASSLVGLGANVLTF. As DNA, the CDR3 is TGTGCCAGCAGTTTAGTAGGGCTTGGGGCCAACGTCCTGACTTTC.

This clonotype was seen many times. This chain joins TRBV20-1 and TRBJ2-1, with 8 bases aligning to TRBD2. The trim removed 2 bases at V and 5 bases at J, leaving 8 bases unmatched. This CDR3 spans 15 amino acids. Germline V gene sequence: CDR1 DFQATT, CDR2 SNEGSKA (reference sequence). The CDR3 spells CSARLPGLGNNEQFF. For the CDR3, the DNA is TGCAGTGCTAGACTTCCGGGACTAGGAAACAATGAGCAGTTCTTC.

The genes are TRBV29-1 and TRBJ2-7; TRBD2 agrees at 8 bases. The CDR3 has 20 residues. CDR1 is SQVTM, CDR2 ANQGSEA, per germline. The J segment lost 2 bases and the V segment lost 6 bases, leaving 27 bases of the junction unmatched. The CDR3 region is CSVIGRPPSPLAGGAYEQYF. CDR3 nucleotides: TGCAGCGTAATAGGGCGTCCACCCTCCCCGCTAGCGGGTGGAGCCTACGAGCAGTACTTC.

The rearrangement links TRBV6-5 to TRBJ1-1, with TRBD1 identical over 8 bases. V was pared by 3 bases and J by 5 bases, with 11 bases of the junction left unmatched. From germline, CDR1 is MNHEY and CDR2 SVGAGI. The CDR3 is 16 residues long. This CDR3 reads CASSYTDRVYVTEAFF. The DNA for the CDR3 is TGTGCCAGCAGTTATACGGACAGGGTTTATGTTACTGAAGCTTTCTTT.

The chain couples TRBV12-3 or TRBV12-4 to TRBJ2-7; D remains unclear. There are 12 residues in the CDR3. Trimming pared 5 bases from V and 6 bases from J, leaving 11 bases between. CDR3 in DNA: TGTGCCAGCAGTCCACCCGGACGCGAGCAGTACTTC. Translating gives CASSPPGREQYF.

This clonotype occurred many times. The rearrangement uses TRBV6-2 or TRBV6-3 and TRBJ2-1; 14 nucleotides line up with TRBD2. This CDR3 region has 15 residues. Germline assignment: CDR1 MNHEY and CDR2 SVGEGT. J gave up 5 bases and V 6 bases, and 3 bases lay outside the gene matches. The CDR3 protein is CASSGTSGRDNEQFF. In nucleotides, the CDR3 is TGTGCCAGCAGCGGGACTAGCGGGAGAGACAATGAGCAGTTCTTC.

In DNA form, the CDR3 reads TGTGCCAGGGGCCCCGGCCCCAGCAGGGCGCTATACGAGCAGTACTTC. It codes for CARGPGPSRALYEQYF. The gene calls are TRBV5-3 and TRBJ2-7; D is possibly TRBD1 (5 bases). TRBV5-3 is an ORF for which the function is uncertain. V lost 8 bases and J 4 bases, leaving 25 bases between the germline ends. CDR3 length: 16 residues.

This chain links TRBV25-1 with TRBJ2-2, with 14 bases that match TRBD2. The CDR3 consists of 18 residues. Trimming cost V 4 bases and J 6 bases; bases outside gene matches: 10. CDR1 MGHDK and CDR2 SYGVNS come from the germline V gene. CDR3: CASSVRRGTSGSAGELFF. The DNA for the CDR3 is TGTGCCAGCAGTGTTCGACGCGGGACTAGCGGGAGTGCCGGGGAGCTGTTTTTT.

The J gene is TRBJ1-1, the V gene TRBV9; 8 bases align to TRBD1. CDR1 and CDR2 (germline): SGDLS, YYNGEE. V lost 3 bases, J lost 8 bases, and 9 bases stayed unmatched. The CDR3 consists of 14 residues. CDR3 region: CASSATAGTGEAFF. CDR3 coding DNA: TGTGCCAGCAGCGCCACCGCAGGGACAGGAGAAGCTTTCTTT.

The CDR3 loop reads CAWTTSGRALNEQFF. The CDR3 DNA reads as TGTGCCTGGACAACAAGCGGGAGGGCCTTGAATGAGCAGTTCTTC. This chain joins TRBV30 and TRBJ2-1, with 10 bases identical to TRBD2. The germline V gene has CDR1 GTSNPN and CDR2 SVGIG (reference sequence). The CDR3 length is 15 residues. The V and J ends lost 4 bases and 7 bases, in that order; junction bases with no gene match: 10.

V usage is TRBV7-6 and J usage is TRBJ2-3, with 11 bases that match TRBD2. This CDR3 is 16 amino acids long. V dropped 5 bases and J dropped 4; count of bases not matched to a gene: 8. CDR1 is SGHVS and CDR2 is FNYEAQ in the germline V gene. In DNA, the CDR3 is TGTGCCAGCAGCCCACAAGAACTAGCGGGAGCAGATACGCAGTATTTT. Its translation: CASSPQELAGADTQYF. Based on the CDR3 plus reference TRBV7-6 and TRBJ2-3, the full variable domain is GAGVSQSPRYKVTKRGQDVALRCDPISGHVSLYWYRQALGQGPEFLTYFNYEAQQDKSGLPNDRFSAERPEGSISTLTIQRTEQRDSAMYRCASSPQELAGADTQYFGPGTRLTVL.

This clonotype was seen more than once but under ten times. The gene calls are TRBV6-1 and TRBJ2-1; no clear D. The CDR3 extends over 15 amino acids. With 8 bases removed from V and 0 bases from J, the gap between germline ends came to 14 bases. Per germline, CDR1 MNHNS and CDR2 SASEGT. CDR3 loop: CASSFEDSSYNEQFF. CDR3 coding DNA: TGTGCCAGCTCCTTCGAGGATAGCTCCTACAATGAGCAGTTCTTC.

This clonotype was counted a few times. The V and J genes are TRBV20-1 and TRBJ2-2; D uncertain. Trimming removed 0 bases from V and 5 bases from J, with 22 bases in between. Germline assignment: CDR1 DFQATT and CDR2 SNEGSKA (reference sequence). CDR3 size: 18 residues. CDR3 sequence: CSARDPNTLHGTTGELFF. The CDR3 DNA sequence: TGCAGTGCTAGAGATCCTAATACTCTACACGGCACAACCGGGGAGCTGTTTTTT.

This clonotype was recorded at least ten times. The chain uses TRBV12-3 or TRBV12-4 and TRBJ1-5, with D perhaps TRBD1 (6 bases). The CDR3 consists of 14 residues. Trimming took off 5 bases at V and 4 bases at J, with 12 bases between the two ends. CDR3 in DNA: TGTGCCAGCAGTCTCGACAGGAAGAATCAGCCCCAGCATTTT. Translated: CASSLDRKNQPQHF.

The J gene is TRBJ2-1, the V gene TRBV28; 8 bases map to TRBD2. V gave up 6 bases and J gave up 4 bases; unmatched junction bases: 8. In germline, CDR1 is MDHEN, CDR2 SYDVKM. There are 15 residues in the CDR3. CDR3 nucleotides: TGTGCCAGCAGGCGAGCGGGGGCCCCTTACAATGAGCAGTTCTTC. Protein: CASRRAGAPYNEQFF.

This clonotype was seen only a few times. This rearrangement joins TRBV6-2 or TRBV6-3 to TRBJ2-5; D perhaps matches TRBD1 (7 bases). Between the trimmed V and J ends, which lost 6 bases and 10 bases, there was a span of 30 bases. This CDR3 comprises 17 residues. Looked up from germline, CDR1 is MNHEY and CDR2 is SVGEGT. The CDR3 coding sequence is TGTGCCAGCAGCCTAACCGGGACAGACGACATCGGAGCGGGCCAGTACTTC. It codes for CASSLTGTDDIGAGQYF.

In its sample, this clonotype was seen a few times. The chain has TRBV20-1 and TRBJ2-7; perhaps D is TRBD1 or TRBD2 (6 bases each). V was pared by 0 bases and J by 4 bases, with 16 bases between. The CDR3 covers 15 residues. Germline V gene data show CDR1 as DFQATT and CDR2 as SNEGSKA (reference sequence). The CDR3 region has the DNA TGCAGTGCTAGAGAGGACAGCCCTCGGGAGTACGAGCAGTACTTC. Translating it yields CSAREDSPREYEQYF.

In its sample, this clonotype was seen a few times. This sequence joins TRBV30 and TRBJ2-7; D unclear. The germline V gene encodes CDR1 GTSNPN and CDR2 SVGIG (reference sequence). The CDR3 is 14 residues long. V was cut by 0 bases and J by 1 base, with 10 bases left in between. The chain's CDR3 is CAWSVSLGSYEQYF. The CDR3 nucleotides are TGTGCCTGGAGTGTGAGTCTTGGGTCCTACGAGCAGTACTTC. The variable domain in full, completed from reference TRBV30 and TRBJ2-7, reads SQTIHQWPATLVQPVGSPLSLECTVEGTSNPNLYWYRQAAGRGLQLLFYSVGIGQISSEVPQNLSASRPQDRQFILSSKKLLLSDSGFYLCAWSVSLGSYEQYFGPGTRLTVT.

This clonotype was counted a few times. The chain combines TRBV7-6 with TRBJ2-1; TRBD1 aligns across 11 bases. This CDR3 has 16 residues. Losses at the gene ends were 4 bases for V and 3 bases for J; bases not matched to a gene: 5. CDR1 and CDR2 (germline): SGHVS, FNYEAQ. CDR3 DNA sequence: TGTGCCAGCAGCTCCACCGGGACAGGGGGCTACAATGAGCAGTTCTTC. Encoded protein: CASSSTGTGGYNEQFF.

About this clonotype: This may be a read error, as it is one base from a much larger clone. The gene calls are TRBV11-3 and TRBJ2-1; 7 bases map to TRBD2. The germline CDR1 and CDR2 sequences are SGHNT and YENEEA. This CDR3 spans 17 amino acids. CDR3 sequence: CASILDLGGVSYNEQFF. The CDR3 nucleotides are TGTGCCAGCATCTTAGATCTGGGAGGGGTCTCCTACAATGAGCAGTTCTTC. The entire variable domain, with the rest obtained from reference TRBV11-3 and TRBJ2-1, is as follows: EAGVVQSPRYKIIEKKQPVAFWCNPISGHNTLYWYLQNLGQGPELLIRYENEEAVDDSQLPKDRFSAERLKGVDSTLKIQPAELGDSAVYLCASILDLGGVSYNEQFFGPGTRLTVL.